Each of the 13 T cell receptor beta chains below was sequenced from the same sample in a study of blood T cell repertoires in COVID-19. Using immunoSEQ multiplex PCR, the repertoire was profiled, and TCRdb retains in-frame clones only, with some absent. The data hold roughly 200,000 clones, with about four fifths observed a single time. The sequencing sample was made of peripheral blood. Receptor source: a man aged 35-49 years with active or convalescent COVID-19.

The J gene is TRBJ2-1, the V gene TRBV6-2 or TRBV6-3; weak D call: TRBD1 (5 bases). The ends were cut back, 2 bases at V and 9 bases at J, with 11 bases in the middle. There are 13 residues in the CDR3. Germline V gene data show CDR1 as MNHEY and CDR2 as SVGEGT. The CDR3 bases are TGTGCCAGCAGTTACGTCAGGGTCGGTGAGCAGTTCTTC. Protein sequence: CASSYVRVGEQFF.

J is TRBJ1-5 and V is TRBV28, with 11 bases aligning to TRBD1. Trimming took 6 bases from V and 7 from J; bases not matched to a gene: 14. Germline V gene sequence: CDR1 MDHEN, CDR2 SYDVKM. The CDR3 sequence is 17 residues long. The CDR3 loop reads CASRASLGQGAGQPQHF. DNA for the CDR3: TGTGCCAGCAGAGCCTCTCTAGGACAGGGGGCCGGGCAGCCCCAGCATTTT.

There are a few counts of this clone. The chain uses TRBV19 and TRBJ1-5; the D is unclear. With 6 bases removed from V and 6 bases from J, the gap between germline ends came to 18 bases. CDR1 is LNHDA and CDR2 is SQIVND in the germline V gene (reference sequence). The CDR3 consists of 15 residues. CDR3 in DNA: TGTGCCAGTAGGGTGGGAGGGATGGAAGGTCAGCCCCAGCATTTT. Its translation is CASRVGGMEGQPQHF. Full variable domain (missing parts from reference TRBV19 and TRBJ1-5): DGGITQSPKYLFRKEGQNVTLSCEQNLNHDAMYWYRQDPGQGLRLIYYSQIVNDFQKGDIAEGYSVSREKKESFPLTVTSAQKNPTAFYLCASRVGGMEGQPQHFGDGTRLSIL.

This sequence joins TRBV5-1 and TRBJ2-2; D possibly corresponds to TRBD2 (6 bases). The CDR3 totals 12 residues. The germline gives CDR1 SGHRS, CDR2 YFSETQ. Trimming took off 7 bases at V and 6 bases at J, with 10 bases between the two ends. The CDR3 DNA sequence: TGCGCCAGCGCCTGGGGGGCCGGGGAGCTGTTTTTT. Amino acids: CASAWGAGELFF.

CDR3 coding DNA: TGTGCCAGCAGTGACGAGAGAGAGACCCAGTACTTC. It translates to CASSDERETQYF. The chain combines TRBV2 with TRBJ2-5; no reliable D call. Germline V gene sequence: CDR1 SNHLY, CDR2 FYNNEI. The germline V and J ends were trimmed by 3 bases and 4 bases, with 6 bases remaining between them. The CDR3 length is 12 residues.

V is TRBV5-8 and J is TRBJ1-1, with no clear D. Trimming shortened V by 1 base and J by 6 bases, and 10 bases separated the two germline ends. This CDR3 is built from 13 residues. Germline CDR1 reads SGHTS; CDR2 reads YDEGEE. CDR3 amino acids: CASSLLDAPEAFF. Here the CDR3 DNA reads TGTGCCAGCAGCTTGCTAGATGCCCCTGAAGCTTTCTTT.

The chain's CDR3 is CASSLKRGPYGYTF. The CDR3 nucleotides are TGTGCCAGCAGCTTGAAGAGGGGGCCCTATGGCTACACCTTC. The chain is built from TRBV5-6 and TRBJ1-2; the match to TRBD1 covers 7 bases. V shed 1 base, J shed 4 bases, and the junction held 4 bases outside the gene matches. Germline loops: CDR1 SGHDT, CDR2 YYEEEE. The length of the CDR3 is 14 residues.

CDR3 residues: CASSQGFGLNSDTQYF. The CDR3 DNA reads as TGTGCCAGCAGCCAAGGGTTTGGTTTGAACTCGGATACGCAGTATTTT. The rearrangement joins TRBV3-1 (or the pseudogene TRBV3-2) to TRBJ2-3, with unresolved D. V lost 1 base, J lost 6 bases, and 17 bases lay in between. The CDR3 contains 16 residues. In germline, CDR1 is LGHDT, CDR2 YNNKEL (reference sequence).

The table lists this clone with a few counts. J is TRBJ1-4 and V is TRBV5-1; 8 bases align to TRBD1. Losses at the gene ends were 3 bases for V and 13 bases for J; bases not matched to a gene: 11. The CDR3 is made up of 14 amino acids. The germline V gene has CDR1 SGHRS and CDR2 YFSETQ. CDR3 DNA sequence: TGCGCCAGCAGCTCAGAGGACAGGGCTAAGGTACTGTTTTTT. It specifies CASSSEDRAKVLFF.

The V and J genes are TRBV2 and TRBJ1-5; perhaps TRBD1 as D (5 bases). Trimming left V 7 bases short and J 4 bases short, with 11 bases between. This CDR3 spans 13 amino acids. Per the germline V gene, CDR1 is SNHLY and CDR2 is FYNNEI. The CDR3 here is CASTGVPNQPQHF. DNA of the CDR3: TGTGCCAGCACGGGGGTTCCTAATCAGCCCCAGCATTTT.

The V call is TRBV5-1, the J call TRBJ2-3; 8 positions match TRBD2. The CDR3 totals 14 residues. Germline V CDR1 and CDR2: SGHRS, YFSETQ. Unmatched junction bases numbered 5, after V lost 8 bases and J lost 0 bases. The CDR3 spells CASWSGSSTDTQYF. CDR3 coding DNA: TGCGCCAGTTGGAGCGGGAGTAGCACAGATACGCAGTATTTT.

J is TRBJ2-2 and V is TRBV19, with 7 bases identical to TRBD2. The CDR3 sequence is 16 residues long. V dropped 0 bases and J dropped 1; count of bases not matched to a gene: 2. Germline V gives CDR1 LNHDA, CDR2 SQIVND (reference sequence). The CDR3: CASSIDLAENTGELFF. The CDR3 region has the DNA TGTGCCAGTAGTATAGATCTAGCGGAGAACACCGGGGAGCTGTTTTTT.

V and J are TRBV28 and TRBJ2-5; maybe TRBD2 (5 bases). This CDR3 spans 18 amino acids. Per the germline V gene, CDR1 is MDHEN and CDR2 is SYDVKM. Between the trimmed V and J ends, which lost 2 bases and 2 bases, there was a span of 21 bases. This CDR3 is CASSLGPFGLRGQETQYF. The DNA for the CDR3 is TGTGCCAGCAGTTTAGGGCCCTTCGGCCTTCGGGGTCAAGAGACCCAGTACTTC.